Included here is one T cell receptor beta chain sequence, with context. Deletions cut 2 bases from V and 4 bases from J, with 8 bases between. The CDR3 is 14 amino acids. Germline V gene data show CDR1 as LGHDT and CDR2 as YNNKEL (reference sequence). These data originate in a study of control samples from healthy donors and cancer patients. Sequencing used immunoSEQ multiplex PCR; TCRdb keeps in-frame clones, though not all of them. The sample has more than 140,000 clones, roughly 89% seen once. The V and J genes are TRBV3-1 (or the pseudogene TRBV3-2) and TRBJ2-2; D might be TRBD2 (6 bases). Sequences were obtained from blood. The source of this sequence is a young man in good health. CDR3 amino acids: CASSQLARTGELFF. In DNA, the CDR3 is TGTGCCAGCAGCCAACTAGCGCGCACCGGGGAGCTGTTTTTT.